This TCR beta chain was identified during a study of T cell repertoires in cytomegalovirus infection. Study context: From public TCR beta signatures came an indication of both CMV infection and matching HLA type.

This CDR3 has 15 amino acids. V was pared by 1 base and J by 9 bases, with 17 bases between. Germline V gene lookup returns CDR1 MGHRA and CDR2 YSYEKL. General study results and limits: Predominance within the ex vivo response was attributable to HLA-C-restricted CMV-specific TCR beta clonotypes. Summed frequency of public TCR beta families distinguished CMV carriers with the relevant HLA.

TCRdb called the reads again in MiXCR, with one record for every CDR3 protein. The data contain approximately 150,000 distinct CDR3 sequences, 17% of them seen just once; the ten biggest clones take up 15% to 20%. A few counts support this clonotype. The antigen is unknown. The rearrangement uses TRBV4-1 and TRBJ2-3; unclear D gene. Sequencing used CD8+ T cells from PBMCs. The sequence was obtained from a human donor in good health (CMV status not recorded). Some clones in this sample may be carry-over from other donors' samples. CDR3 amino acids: CASSQVQPGRITQYF. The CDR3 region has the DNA TGCGCCAGCAGCCAAGTCCAGCCCGGTCGCATCACGCAGTATTTT.